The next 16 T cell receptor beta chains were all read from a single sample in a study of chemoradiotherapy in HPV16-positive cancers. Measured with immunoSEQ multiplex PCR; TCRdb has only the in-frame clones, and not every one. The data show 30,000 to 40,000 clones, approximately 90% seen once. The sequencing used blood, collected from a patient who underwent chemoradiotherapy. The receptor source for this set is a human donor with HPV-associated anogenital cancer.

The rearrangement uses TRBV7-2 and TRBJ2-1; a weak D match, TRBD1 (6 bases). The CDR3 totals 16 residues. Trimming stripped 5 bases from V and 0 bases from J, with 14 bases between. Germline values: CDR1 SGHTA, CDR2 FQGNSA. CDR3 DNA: TGTGCCAGCAGCCGTTCCTTAGGGGGCTCCTACAATGAGCAGTTCTTC. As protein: CASSRSLGGSYNEQFF.

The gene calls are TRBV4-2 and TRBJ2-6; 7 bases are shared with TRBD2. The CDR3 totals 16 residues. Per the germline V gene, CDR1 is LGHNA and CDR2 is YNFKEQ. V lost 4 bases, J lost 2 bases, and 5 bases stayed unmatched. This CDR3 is CASSPEGGTGANVLTF. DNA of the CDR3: TGTGCCAGCAGCCCAGAGGGAGGGACTGGGGCCAACGTCCTGACTTTC.

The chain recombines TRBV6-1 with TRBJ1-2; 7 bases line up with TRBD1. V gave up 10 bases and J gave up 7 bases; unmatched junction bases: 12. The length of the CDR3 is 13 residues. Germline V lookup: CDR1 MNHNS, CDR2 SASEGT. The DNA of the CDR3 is TGTGCCATTACGACAGGGAAGTTCTCTGGCTACACCTTC. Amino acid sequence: CAITTGKFSGYTF.

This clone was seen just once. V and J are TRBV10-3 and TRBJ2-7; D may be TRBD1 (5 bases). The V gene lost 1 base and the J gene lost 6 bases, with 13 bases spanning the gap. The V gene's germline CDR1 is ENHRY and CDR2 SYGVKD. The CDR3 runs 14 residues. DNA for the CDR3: TGTGCCATCAGTGAGTTCCAGGGAAAAGGCGAGCAGTACTTC. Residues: CAISEFQGKGEQYF.

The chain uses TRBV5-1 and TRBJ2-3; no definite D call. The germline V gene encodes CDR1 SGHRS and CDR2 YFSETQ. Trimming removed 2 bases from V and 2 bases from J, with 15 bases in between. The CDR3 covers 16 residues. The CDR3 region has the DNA TGCGCCAGCAGCTTACCCGGGTTTTCCAACACAGATACGCAGTATTTT. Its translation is CASSLPGFSNTDTQYF.

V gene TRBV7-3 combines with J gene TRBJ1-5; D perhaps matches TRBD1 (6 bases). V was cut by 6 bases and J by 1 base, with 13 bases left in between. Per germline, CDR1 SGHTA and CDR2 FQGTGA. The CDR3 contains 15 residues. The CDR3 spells CASRPSGTSNQPQHF. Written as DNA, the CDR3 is TGTGCCAGCAGACCGTCGGGGACAAGCAATCAGCCCCAGCATTTT.

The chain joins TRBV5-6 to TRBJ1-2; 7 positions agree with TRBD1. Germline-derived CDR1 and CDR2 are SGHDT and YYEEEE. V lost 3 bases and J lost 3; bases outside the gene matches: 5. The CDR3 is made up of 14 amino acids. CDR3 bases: TGTGCCAGCAGCTCGGGACAGTCATACTATGGCTACACCTTC. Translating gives CASSSGQSYYGYTF.

CDR3 nucleotides: TGTGCCAGCTCACCTGCCCTGGCGGGGGTTGTCAATGAGCAGTTCTTC. It specifies CASSPALAGVVNEQFF. This chain links TRBV18 with TRBJ2-1; the match to TRBD2 covers 7 bases. Trimming took 3 bases from V and 6 from J; bases not matched to a gene: 11. The germline CDR1 and CDR2 sequences are KGHSH and LQKENI. The CDR3 consists of 16 residues. The full variable domain, with the rest looked up from reference TRBV18 and TRBJ2-1, is NAGVMQNPRHLVRRRGQEARLRCSPMKGHSHVYWYRQLPEEGLKFMVYLQKENIIDESGMPKERFSAEFPKEGPSILRIQQVVRGDSAAYFCASSPALAGVVNEQFFGPGTRLTVL.

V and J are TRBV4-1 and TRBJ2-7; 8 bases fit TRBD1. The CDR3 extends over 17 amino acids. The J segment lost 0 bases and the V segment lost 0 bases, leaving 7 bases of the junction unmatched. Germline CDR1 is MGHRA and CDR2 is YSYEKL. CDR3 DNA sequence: TGCGCCAGCAGCCAAGATCTTGACAGGGGATACTCCTACGAGCAGTACTTC. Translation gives CASSQDLDRGYSYEQYF.

The CDR3 protein is CASSLFGRPAKAKLYF. The CDR3 nucleotides are TGCGCCAGCAGTCTGTTCGGACGGCCCGCAAAGGCTAAGTTGTACTTC. This chain uses TRBV23-1 with TRBJ2-7; unclear D gene. TRBV23-1 is marked as an open reading frame, function uncertain. The CDR3 spans 16 residues. Trimming removed 4 bases from V and 12 bases from J, with 28 bases in between.

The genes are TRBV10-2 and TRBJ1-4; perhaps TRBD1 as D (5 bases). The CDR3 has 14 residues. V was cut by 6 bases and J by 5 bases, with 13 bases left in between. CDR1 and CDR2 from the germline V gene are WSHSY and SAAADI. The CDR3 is CASRFTGVNEKLFF. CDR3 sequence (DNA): TGCGCCAGCAGGTTTACAGGCGTCAATGAAAAACTGTTTTTT.

CDR3 residues: CASSAGQGEGYTF. The CDR3 DNA is TGTGCCAGCAGCGCTGGACAGGGCGAAGGCTACACCTTC. V is TRBV9 and J is TRBJ1-2; TRBD1 aligns across 8 bases. The germline V gene has CDR1 SGDLS and CDR2 YYNGEE. CDR3 length: 13 amino acids. Trimming took 3 bases from V and 8 from J; bases not matched to a gene: 6.

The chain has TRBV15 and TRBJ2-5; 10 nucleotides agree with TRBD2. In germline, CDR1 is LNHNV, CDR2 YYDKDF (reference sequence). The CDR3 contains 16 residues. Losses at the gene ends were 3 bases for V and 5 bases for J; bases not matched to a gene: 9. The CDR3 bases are TGTGCCACCAGCAGCGGCAGCGGGGGGGCGGGGGAGACCCAGTACTTC. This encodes CATSSGSGGAGETQYF.

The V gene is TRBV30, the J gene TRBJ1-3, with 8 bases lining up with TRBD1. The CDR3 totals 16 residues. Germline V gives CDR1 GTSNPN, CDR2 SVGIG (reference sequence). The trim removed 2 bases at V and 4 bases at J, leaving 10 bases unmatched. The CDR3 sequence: CAWSIHTGGSGNTIYF. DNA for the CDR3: TGTGCCTGGAGTATCCACACAGGGGGGTCAGGAAACACCATATATTTT.

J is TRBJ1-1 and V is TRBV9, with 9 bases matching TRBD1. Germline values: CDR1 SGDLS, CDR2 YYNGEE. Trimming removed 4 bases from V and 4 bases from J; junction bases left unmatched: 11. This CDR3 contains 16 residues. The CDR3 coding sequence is TGTGCCAGCAGCACCGGGACAGGGCACCTGGGCACTGAAGCTTTCTTT. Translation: CASSTGTGHLGTEAFF.

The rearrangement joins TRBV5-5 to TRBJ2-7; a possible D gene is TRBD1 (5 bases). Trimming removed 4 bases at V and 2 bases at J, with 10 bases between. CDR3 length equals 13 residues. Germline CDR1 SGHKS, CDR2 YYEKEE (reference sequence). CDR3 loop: CASSVQGAYEQYF. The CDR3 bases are TGTGCCAGCAGCGTTCAGGGTGCCTACGAGCAGTACTTC.